This T cell receptor beta chain was identified in a study of human CD8 memory T cell subsets. The germline V gene encodes CDR1 MNHEY and CDR2 SMNVEV (reference sequence). The CDR3 totals 12 residues. The TCR beta sequencing libraries came from UMI-labeled 5' RACE. TCRdb reprocessed the 5' RACE reads; each CDR3 protein has one entry and no DNA is given. This repertoire includes around 11,000 distinct CDR3 sequences. Material for sequencing was CD8+ T cells from PBMCs. The J gene is TRBJ2-7, the V gene TRBV27. This TCR came from a human donor in good health. CDR3 amino acids: CASSSSTYEQYF.